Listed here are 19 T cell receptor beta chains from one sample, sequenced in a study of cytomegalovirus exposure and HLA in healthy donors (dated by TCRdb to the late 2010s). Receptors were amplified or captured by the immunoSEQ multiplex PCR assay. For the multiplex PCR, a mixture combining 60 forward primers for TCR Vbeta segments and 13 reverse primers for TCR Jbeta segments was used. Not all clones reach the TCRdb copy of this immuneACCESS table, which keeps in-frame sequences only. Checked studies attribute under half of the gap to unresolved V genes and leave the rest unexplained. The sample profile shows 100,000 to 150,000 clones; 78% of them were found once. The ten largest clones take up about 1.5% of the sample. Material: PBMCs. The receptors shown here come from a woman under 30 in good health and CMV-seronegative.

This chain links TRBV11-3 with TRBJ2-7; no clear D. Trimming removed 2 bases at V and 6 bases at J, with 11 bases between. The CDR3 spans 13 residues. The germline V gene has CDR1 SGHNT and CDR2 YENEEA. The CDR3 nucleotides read TGTGCCAGCAGCTTATTCAAGTCTACCGAGCAGTACTTC. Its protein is CASSLFKSTEQYF.

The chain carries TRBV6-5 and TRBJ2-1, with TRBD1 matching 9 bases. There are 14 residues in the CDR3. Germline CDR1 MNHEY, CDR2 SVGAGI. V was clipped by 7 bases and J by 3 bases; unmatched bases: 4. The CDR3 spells CASTRDRDYNEQFF. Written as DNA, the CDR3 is TGTGCCAGCACCAGGGACAGGGACTACAATGAGCAGTTCTTC.

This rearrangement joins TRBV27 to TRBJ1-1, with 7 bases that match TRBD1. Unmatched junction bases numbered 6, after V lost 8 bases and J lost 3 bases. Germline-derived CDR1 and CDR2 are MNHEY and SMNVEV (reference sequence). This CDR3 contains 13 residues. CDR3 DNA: TGTGCCAGCGGGGGTACAGGGGACACTGAAGCTTTCTTT. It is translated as CASGGTGDTEAFF.

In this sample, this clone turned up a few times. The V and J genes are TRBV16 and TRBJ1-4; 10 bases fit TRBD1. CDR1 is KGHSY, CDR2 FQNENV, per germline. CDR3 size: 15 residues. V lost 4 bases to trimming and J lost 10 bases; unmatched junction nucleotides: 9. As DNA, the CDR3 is TGTGCCAGCAGCCCCTCGGGACAGGGGACGGGAAAACTGTTTTTT. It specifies CASSPSGQGTGKLFF.

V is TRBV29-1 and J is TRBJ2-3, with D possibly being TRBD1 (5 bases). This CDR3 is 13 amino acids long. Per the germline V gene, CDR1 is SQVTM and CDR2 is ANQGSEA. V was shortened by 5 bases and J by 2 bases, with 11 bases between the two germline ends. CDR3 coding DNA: TGCAGCGTTATAGGGGTGCTCACAGATACGCAGTATTTT. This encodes CSVIGVLTDTQYF.

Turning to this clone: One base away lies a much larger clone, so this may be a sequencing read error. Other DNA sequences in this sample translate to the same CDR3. The CDR3: CASSLGAGNTEAFF. CDR3 bases: TGTGCCAGCAGCTTAGGGGCAGGGAACACTGAAGCTTTCTTT. The rearrangement links TRBV7-6 to TRBJ1-1; unclear D gene. The CDR3 totals 14 residues. Germline V CDR1 and CDR2: SGHVS, FNYEAQ. V was clipped by 1 base and J by 1 base, with 7 bases between them.

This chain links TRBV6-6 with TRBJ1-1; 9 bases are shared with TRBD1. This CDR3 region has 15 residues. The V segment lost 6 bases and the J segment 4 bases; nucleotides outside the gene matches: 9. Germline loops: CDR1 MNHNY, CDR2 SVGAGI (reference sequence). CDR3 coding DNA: TGTGCCAGCAGCTCCGGGACAGGGTCCGTCACTGAAGCTTTCTTT. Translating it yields CASSSGTGSVTEAFF.

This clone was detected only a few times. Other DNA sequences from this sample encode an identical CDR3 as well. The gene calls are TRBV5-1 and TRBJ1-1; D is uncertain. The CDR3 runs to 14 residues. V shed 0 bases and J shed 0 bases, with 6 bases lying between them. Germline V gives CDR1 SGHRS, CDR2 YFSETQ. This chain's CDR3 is CASSLGSLNTEAFF. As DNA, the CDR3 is TGCGCCAGCAGCTTGGGGAGTTTGAACACTGAAGCTTTCTTT. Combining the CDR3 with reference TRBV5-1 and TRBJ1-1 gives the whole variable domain KAGVTQTPRYLIKTRGQQVTLSCSPISGHRSVSWYQQTPGQGLQFLFEYFSETQRNKGNFPGRFSGRQFSNSRSEMNVSTLELGDSALYLCASSLGSLNTEAFFGQGTRLTVV.

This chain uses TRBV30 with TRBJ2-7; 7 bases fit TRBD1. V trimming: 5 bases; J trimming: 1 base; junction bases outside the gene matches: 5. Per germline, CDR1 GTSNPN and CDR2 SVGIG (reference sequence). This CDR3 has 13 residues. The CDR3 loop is CAWDPGQSYEQYF. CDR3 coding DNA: TGTGCCTGGGATCCGGGACAGTCCTACGAGCAGTACTTC.

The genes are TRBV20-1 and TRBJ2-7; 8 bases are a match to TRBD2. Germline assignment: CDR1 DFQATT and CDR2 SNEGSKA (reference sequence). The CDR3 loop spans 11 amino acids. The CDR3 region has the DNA TGCAGCGCCGGGACTAGCTACGAGCAGTACTTC. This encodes CSAGTSYEQYF.

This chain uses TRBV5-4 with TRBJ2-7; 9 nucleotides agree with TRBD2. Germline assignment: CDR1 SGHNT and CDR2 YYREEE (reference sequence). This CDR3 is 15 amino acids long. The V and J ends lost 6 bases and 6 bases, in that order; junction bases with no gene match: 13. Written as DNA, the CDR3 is TGTGCCAGCACCGAGGGGGCTAGCGGGACCGGCGAGCAGTACTTC. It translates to CASTEGASGTGEQYF.

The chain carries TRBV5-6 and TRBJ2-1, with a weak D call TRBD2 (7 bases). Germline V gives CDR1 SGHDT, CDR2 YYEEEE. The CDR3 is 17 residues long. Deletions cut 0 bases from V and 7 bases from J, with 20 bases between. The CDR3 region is CASSLAGAAGARNEQFF. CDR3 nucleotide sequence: TGTGCCAGCAGCTTGGCCGGCGCGGCGGGGGCTCGGAATGAGCAGTTCTTC.

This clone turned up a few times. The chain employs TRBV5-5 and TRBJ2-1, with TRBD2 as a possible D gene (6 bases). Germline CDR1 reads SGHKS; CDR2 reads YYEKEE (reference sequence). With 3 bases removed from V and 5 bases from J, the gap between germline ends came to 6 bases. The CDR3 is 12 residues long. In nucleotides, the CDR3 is TGTGCCAGCAGCTGGGGGGACAATGAGCAGTTCTTC. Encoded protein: CASSWGDNEQFF.

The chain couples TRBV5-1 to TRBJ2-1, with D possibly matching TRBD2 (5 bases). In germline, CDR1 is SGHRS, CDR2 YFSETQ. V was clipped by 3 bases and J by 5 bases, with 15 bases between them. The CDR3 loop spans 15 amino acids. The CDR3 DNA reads TGCGCCAGCAGCTGGACCATTCCGGGAAACAATGAGCAGTTCTTC. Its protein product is CASSWTIPGNNEQFF. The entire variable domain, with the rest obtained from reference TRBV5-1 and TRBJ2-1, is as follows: KAGVTQTPRYLIKTRGQQVTLSCSPISGHRSVSWYQQTPGQGLQFLFEYFSETQRNKGNFPGRFSGRQFSNSRSEMNVSTLELGDSALYLCASSWTIPGNNEQFFGPGTRLTVL.

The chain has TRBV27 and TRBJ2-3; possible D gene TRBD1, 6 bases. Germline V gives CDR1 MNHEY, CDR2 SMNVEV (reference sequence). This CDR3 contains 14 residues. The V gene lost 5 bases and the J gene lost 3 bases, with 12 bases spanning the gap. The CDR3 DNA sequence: TGTGCCAGCAGTCCCCGACAGGCTACAGATACGCAGTATTTT. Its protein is CASSPRQATDTQYF.

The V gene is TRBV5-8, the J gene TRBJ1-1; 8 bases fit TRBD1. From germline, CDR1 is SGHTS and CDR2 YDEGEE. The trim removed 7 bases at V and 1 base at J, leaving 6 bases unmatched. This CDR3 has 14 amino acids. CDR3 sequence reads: CASGSDRGNTEAFF. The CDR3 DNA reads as TGTGCCAGCGGTTCAGACAGGGGGAACACTGAAGCTTTCTTT.

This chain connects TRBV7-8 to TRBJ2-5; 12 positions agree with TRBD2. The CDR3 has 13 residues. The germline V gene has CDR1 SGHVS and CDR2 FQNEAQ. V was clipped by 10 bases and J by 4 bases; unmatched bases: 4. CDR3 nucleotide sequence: TGTGCCACCACGACTAGCGGGAGAGAGACCCAGTACTTC. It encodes CATTTSGRETQYF.

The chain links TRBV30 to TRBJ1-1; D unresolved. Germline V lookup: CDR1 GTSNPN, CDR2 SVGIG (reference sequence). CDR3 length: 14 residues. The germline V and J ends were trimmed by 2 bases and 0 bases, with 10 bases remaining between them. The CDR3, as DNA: TGTGCCTGGAGTTTGGGAGGTCTGAACACTGAAGCTTTCTTT. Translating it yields CAWSLGGLNTEAFF.

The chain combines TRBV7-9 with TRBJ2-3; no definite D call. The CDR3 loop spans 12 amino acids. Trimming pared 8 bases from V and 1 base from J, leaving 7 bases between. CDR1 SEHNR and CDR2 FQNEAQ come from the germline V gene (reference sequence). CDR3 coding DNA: TGTGCCAGCCGGGTTGGCACAGATACGCAGTATTTT. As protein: CASRVGTDTQYF.